This entry lists 3 T cell receptor beta chains sequenced from one sample in a study of OX40 agonist ivuxolimab in advanced cancers. TCRdb keeps only in-frame clones here, not all; method: immunoSEQ multiplex PCR. The table records tens of thousands of clones, approximately 80% of them present only once. Sequences were derived from CD4+ or CD8+ T cells sorted from blood, sampled in a trial of the OX40 agonist ivuxolimab. These receptors were taken from an adult with an advanced solid tumor such as melanoma, head and neck, liver or kidney cancer.

This chain connects TRBV29-1 to TRBJ2-3; 16 bases are a match to TRBD2. Germline CDR1 and CDR2: SQVTM and ANQGSEA. With V trimmed by 6 bases and J by 6 bases, 6 bases remained unmatched. There are 15 residues in the CDR3. The CDR3 sequence is CSVSGTSGGADTQYF. The CDR3 DNA reads as TGCAGCGTCTCCGGGACTAGCGGGGGGGCGGATACGCAGTATTTT.

The chain employs TRBV11-2 and TRBJ1-4, with 8 positions matching TRBD1. V trimming: 4 bases; J trimming: 0 bases; junction bases outside the gene matches: 4. The germline CDR1 and CDR2 sequences are SGHAT and FQNNGV. This CDR3 region has 16 residues. The CDR3 nucleotides are TGTGCCAGCAGCTACGGACAGGGTGCAACTAATGAAAAACTGTTTTTT. Its translation: CASSYGQGATNEKLFF.

V is TRBV7-2 and J is TRBJ1-2, with D possibly being TRBD1 (5 bases). V lost 8 bases, J lost 5 bases, and 9 bases lay in between. Germline assignment: CDR1 SGHTA and CDR2 FQGNSA. This CDR3 contains 11 residues. CDR3 protein: CASRREYGYTF. The CDR3 DNA follows: TGTGCCAGCCGCAGGGAATATGGCTACACCTTC.